This T cell receptor beta chain was observed in a study of blood T cell repertoires in COVID-19. Study-level background: The study drew acute and convalescent COVID-19 samples from the United States, Italy and Spain. Nucleic acid was either cDNA or gDNA, and it came from T cells, B-cell-depleted T cells, or PBMCs.

In germline, CDR1 is MNHEY, CDR2 SMNVEV (reference sequence). V lost 3 bases and J 2 bases, leaving 6 bases between the germline ends. This CDR3 comprises 13 residues. The table lists this clone with a count of one. Original processing methods: Estimated nucleated cell counts came from reference gene primer amplification. Assay: immunoSEQ multiplex PCR; the TCRdb copy retains only in-frame clones and omits some. The DNA was the basis for D and trimming; V, J and clone size are from that table. The table includes more than 65,000 clones, around nine tenths detected once. This chain links TRBV27 with TRBJ2-3; the D is unclear. The receptor was derived from a woman older than 75 with active or convalescent COVID-19. Sequencing was done on a sample of peripheral blood. CDR3 loop: CASSLRFTDTQYF. CDR3 DNA: TGTGCCAGCAGTTTGCGGTTCACAGATACGCAGTATTTT.